The TCR beta chain under discussion was sequenced for a study of control samples from healthy donors and cancer patients. Germline-derived CDR1 and CDR2 are SEHNR and FQNEAQ (reference sequence). The germline V and J ends were trimmed by 4 bases and 2 bases, with 14 bases remaining between them. The CDR3 has 15 amino acids. TCRdb's table, derived via immunoSEQ multiplex PCR, lists solely in-frame clones and lacks some. The table includes about 250,000 clones, around 80% detected once. This clonotype was sampled from a woman aged 55-70 years with lung cancer. This chain joins TRBV7-9 and TRBJ2-5, with D possibly being TRBD2 (7 bases). Sample: PBMCs. The CDR3 protein is CASSWGRGQQETQYF. In DNA form, the CDR3 reads TGTGCCAGCAGCTGGGGGCGGGGGCAACAAGAGACCCAGTACTTC.